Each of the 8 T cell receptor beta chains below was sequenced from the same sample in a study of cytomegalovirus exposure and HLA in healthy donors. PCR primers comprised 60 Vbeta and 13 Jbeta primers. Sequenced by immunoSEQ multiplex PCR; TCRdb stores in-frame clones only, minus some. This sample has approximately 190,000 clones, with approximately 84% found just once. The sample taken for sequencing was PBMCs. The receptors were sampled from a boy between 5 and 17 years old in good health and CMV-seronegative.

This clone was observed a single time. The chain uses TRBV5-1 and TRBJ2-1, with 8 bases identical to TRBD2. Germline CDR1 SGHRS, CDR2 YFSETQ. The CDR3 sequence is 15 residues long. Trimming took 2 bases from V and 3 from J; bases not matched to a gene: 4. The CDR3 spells CASSLLAEYYNEQFF. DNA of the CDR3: TGCGCCAGCAGCTTACTAGCGGAGTACTACAATGAGCAGTTCTTC.

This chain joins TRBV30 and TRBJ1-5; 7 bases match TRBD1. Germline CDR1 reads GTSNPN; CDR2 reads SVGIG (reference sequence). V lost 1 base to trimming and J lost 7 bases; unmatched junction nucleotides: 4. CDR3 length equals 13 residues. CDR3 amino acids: CAWSAQGVQPQHF. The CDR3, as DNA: TGTGCCTGGAGTGCTCAGGGGGTCCAGCCCCAGCATTTT.

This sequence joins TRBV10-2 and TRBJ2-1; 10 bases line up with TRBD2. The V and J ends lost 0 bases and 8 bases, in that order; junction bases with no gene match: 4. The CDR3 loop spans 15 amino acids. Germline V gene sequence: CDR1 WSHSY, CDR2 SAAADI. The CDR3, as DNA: TGCGCCAGCAGTGAGTCGGGACTAGCGACACATGAGCAGTTCTTC. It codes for CASSESGLATHEQFF.

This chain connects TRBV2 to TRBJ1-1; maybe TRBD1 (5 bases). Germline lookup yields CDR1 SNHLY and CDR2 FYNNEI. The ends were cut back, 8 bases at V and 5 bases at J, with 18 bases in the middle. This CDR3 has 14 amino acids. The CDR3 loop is CASRTGTMGTEAFF. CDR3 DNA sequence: TGTGCCAGCCGAACCGGGACTATGGGTACTGAAGCTTTCTTT.

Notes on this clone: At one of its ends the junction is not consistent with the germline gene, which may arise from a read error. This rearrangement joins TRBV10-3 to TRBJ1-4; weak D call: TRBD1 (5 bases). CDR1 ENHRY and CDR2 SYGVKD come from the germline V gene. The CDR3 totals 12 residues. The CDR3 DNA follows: TGTGCCATCAGTGGGGTCGGGACTCCCCCTAGTTTT. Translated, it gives CAISGVGTPPSF.

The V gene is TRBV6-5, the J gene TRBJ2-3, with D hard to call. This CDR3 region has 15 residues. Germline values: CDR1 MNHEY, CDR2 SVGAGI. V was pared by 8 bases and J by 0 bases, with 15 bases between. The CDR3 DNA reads TGTGCCAGCGGGCTCCTGGGCTCAAGCACAGATACGCAGTATTTT. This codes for CASGLLGSSTDTQYF.

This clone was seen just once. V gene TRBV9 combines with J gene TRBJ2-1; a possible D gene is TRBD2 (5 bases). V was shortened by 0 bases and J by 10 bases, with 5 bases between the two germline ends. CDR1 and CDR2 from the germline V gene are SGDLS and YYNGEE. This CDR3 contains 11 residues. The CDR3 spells CASSVGGEQFF. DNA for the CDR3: TGTGCCAGCAGCGTAGGAGGGGAGCAGTTCTTC.

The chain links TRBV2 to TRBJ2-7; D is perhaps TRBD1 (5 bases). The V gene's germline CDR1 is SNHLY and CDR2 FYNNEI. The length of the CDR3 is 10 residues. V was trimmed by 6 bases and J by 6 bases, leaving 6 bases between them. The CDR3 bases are TGTGCCAGCAGGGGGCCCGAGCAGTACTTC. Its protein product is CASRGPEQYF.